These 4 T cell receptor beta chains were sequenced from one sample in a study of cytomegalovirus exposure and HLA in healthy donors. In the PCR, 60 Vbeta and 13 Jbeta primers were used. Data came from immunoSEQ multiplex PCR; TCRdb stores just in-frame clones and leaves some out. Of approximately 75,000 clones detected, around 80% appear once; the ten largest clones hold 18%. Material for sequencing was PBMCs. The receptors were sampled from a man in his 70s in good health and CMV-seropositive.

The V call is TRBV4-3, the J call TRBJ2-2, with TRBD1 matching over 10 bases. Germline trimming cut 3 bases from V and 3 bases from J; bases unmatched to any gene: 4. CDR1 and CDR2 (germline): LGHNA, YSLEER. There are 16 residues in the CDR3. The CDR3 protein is CASSQAGTGDTGELFF. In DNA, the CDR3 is TGCGCCAGCAGCCAGGCCGGGACAGGGGACACCGGGGAGCTGTTTTTT.

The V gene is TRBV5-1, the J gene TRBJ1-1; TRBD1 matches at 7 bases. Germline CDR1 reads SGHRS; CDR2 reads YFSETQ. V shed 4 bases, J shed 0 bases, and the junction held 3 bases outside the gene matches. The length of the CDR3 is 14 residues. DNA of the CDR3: TGCGCCAGCAGCCAGGGGGACATGAACACTGAAGCTTTCTTT. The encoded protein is CASSQGDMNTEAFF. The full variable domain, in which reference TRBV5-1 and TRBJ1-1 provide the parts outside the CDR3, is KAGVTQTPRYLIKTRGQQVTLSCSPISGHRSVSWYQQTPGQGLQFLFEYFSETQRNKGNFPGRFSGRQFSNSRSEMNVSTLELGDSALYLCASSQGDMNTEAFFGQGTRLTVV.

The CDR3: CAITPGQPSNEKLFF. The CDR3 nucleotides read TGTGCCATCACTCCGGGACAGCCGTCGAATGAAAAACTGTTTTTT. V usage is TRBV10-3 and J usage is TRBJ1-4; 7 bases agree with TRBD1. The germline gives CDR1 ENHRY, CDR2 SYGVKD. Trimming cost V 7 bases and J 5 bases; bases outside gene matches: 10. The CDR3 consists of 15 residues.

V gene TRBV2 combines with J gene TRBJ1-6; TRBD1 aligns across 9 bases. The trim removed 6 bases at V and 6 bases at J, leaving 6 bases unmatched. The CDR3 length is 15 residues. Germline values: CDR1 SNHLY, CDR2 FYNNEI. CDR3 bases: TGTGCCAGCAGACAGGGGGCGAACTCTAATTCACCCCTCCACTTT. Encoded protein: CASRQGANSNSPLHF. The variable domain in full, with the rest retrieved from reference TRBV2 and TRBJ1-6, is EPEVTQTPSHQVTQMGQEVILRCVPISNHLYFYWYRQILGQKVEFLVSFYNNEISEKSEIFDDQFSVERPDGSNFTLKIRSTKLEDSAMYFCASRQGANSNSPLHFGNGTRLTVT.